The present entry profiles one TCR beta chain with its context. In terms of age and location, participants ranged from roughly 18 to 95 years and lived in under 30 US areas. Contact with a PCR-confirmed or clinician-diagnosed COVID-19 case occurred within 2 weeks of entry. This sample stems from a study of blood T cell repertoires in COVID-19. Overall study context: PBMCs, B-cell-depleted T cells, or T cells provided the cDNA or gDNA that made up the material.

Per the authors' pipeline: Amplification of reference gene primers provided the estimated nucleated cell counts. Profiling relied on immunoSEQ multiplex PCR, and the TCRdb table lists in-frame clones only, not all of them. The D gene and trimming were derived from the DNA, and the V and J assignments and clone size from that table. The sample consists of 150,000 or so clones, roughly nine tenths of them appearing once. Sequencing was carried out using PBMCs or T cells enriched from blood (not recorded which). The origin of this receptor is a woman aged 35 to 49 who had been exposed to COVID-19.

CDR3 loop: CASSLGQGKNIQYF. CDR3 nucleotides: TGTGCCAGCAGCTTGGGGCAGGGAAAAAACATTCAGTACTTC. The J gene is TRBJ2-4, the V gene TRBV5-8; perhaps TRBD1 as D (5 bases). This CDR3 is 14 amino acids long. V lost 0 bases and J 4 bases, leaving 8 bases between the germline ends. CDR1 and CDR2 (germline): SGHTS, YDEGEE.